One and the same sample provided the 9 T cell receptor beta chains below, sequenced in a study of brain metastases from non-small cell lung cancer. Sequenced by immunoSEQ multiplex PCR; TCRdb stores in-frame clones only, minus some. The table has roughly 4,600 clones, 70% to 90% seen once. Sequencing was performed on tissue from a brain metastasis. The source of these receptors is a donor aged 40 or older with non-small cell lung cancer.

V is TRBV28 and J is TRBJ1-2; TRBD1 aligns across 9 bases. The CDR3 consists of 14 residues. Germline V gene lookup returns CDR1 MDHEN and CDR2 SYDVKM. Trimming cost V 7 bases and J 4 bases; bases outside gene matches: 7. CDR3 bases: TGTGCCAGCATTCCGGGACAGGGATTCTATGGCTACACCTTC. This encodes CASIPGQGFYGYTF.

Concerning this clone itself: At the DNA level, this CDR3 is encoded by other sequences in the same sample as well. As DNA, the CDR3 is TGCGCCAGCAGCTTAACAGGGCCCTACGAGCAGTACTTC. Encoded protein: CASSLTGPYEQYF. The chain is built from TRBV5-1 and TRBJ2-7; possible D gene TRBD1, 6 bases. The V gene's germline CDR1 is SGHRS and CDR2 YFSETQ. CDR3 length: 13 amino acids. Trimming took off 2 bases at V and 2 bases at J, with 8 bases between the two ends.

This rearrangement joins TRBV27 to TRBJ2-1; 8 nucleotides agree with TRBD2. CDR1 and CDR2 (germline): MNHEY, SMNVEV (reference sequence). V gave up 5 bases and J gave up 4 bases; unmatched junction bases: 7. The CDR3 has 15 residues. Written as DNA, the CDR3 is TGTGCCAGCAGTCCGACGCTAGCGGGTTACAATGAGCAGTTCTTC. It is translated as CASSPTLAGYNEQFF.

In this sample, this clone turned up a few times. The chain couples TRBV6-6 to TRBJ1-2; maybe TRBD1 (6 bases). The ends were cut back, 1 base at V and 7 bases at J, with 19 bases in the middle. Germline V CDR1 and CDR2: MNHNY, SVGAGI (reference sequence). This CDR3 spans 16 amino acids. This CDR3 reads CASSYLRDNEAAGYTF. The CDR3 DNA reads TGTGCCAGCAGTTACTTACGGGACAACGAAGCGGCTGGCTACACCTTC.

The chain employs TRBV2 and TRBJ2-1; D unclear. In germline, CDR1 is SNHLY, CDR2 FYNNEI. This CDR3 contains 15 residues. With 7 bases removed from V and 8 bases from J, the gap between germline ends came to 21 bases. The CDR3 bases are TGTGCCAGCACTCCCCAGGCATCGGTGGACCATGAGCAGTTCTTC. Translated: CASTPQASVDHEQFF.

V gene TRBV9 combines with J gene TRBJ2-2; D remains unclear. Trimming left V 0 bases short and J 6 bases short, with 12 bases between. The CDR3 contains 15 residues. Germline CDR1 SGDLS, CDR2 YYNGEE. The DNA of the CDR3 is TGTGCCAGCAGCGTAGGACAAGCTGTGGCCGGGGAGCTGTTTTTT. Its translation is CASSVGQAVAGELFF.

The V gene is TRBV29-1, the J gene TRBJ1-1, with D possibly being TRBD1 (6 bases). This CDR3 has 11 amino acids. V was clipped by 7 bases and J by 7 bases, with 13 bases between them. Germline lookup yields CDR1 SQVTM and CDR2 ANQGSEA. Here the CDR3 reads CSARTAIEAFF. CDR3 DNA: TGCAGCGCCCGGACAGCCATTGAAGCTTTCTTT.

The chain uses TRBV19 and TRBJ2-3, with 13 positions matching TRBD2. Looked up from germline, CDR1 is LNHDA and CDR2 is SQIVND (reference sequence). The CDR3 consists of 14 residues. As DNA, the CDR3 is TGTGCTGTGGGACTAGCGGGATACACAGATACGCAGTATTTT. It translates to CAVGLAGYTDTQYF.

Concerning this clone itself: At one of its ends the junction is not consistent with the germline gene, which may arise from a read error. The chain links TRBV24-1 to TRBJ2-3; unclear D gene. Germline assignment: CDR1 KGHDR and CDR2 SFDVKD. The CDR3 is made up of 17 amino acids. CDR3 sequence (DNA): TGTGCCACTAGTGACCCGACACCGGCTTATGGCACAGATACGCAGTATTTT. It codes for CATSDPTPAYGTDTQYF.